Given below is one T cell receptor (beta chain) in context. This clonotype was recorded at least ten times. This receptor's antigen is unknown. Base qualities were left out, and no much larger clone turns up one base away. This record belongs to a study of response to subunit inactivated influenza vaccine (dated by TCRdb to 2016 to 2019). About the investigation overall: Deep quantitative T cell receptor repertoire profiling was used in the study to track responses to a trivalent subunit inactivated influenza vaccine. Paper-wide results and their limitations: According to the authors, only a limited number of new T cells may be recruited by each seasonal influenza vaccination.

The CDR3 spans 14 residues, from the cysteine through the phenylalanine. Solely the CDR3 DNA is kept, with 42 bases framed from the first base. The CDR1 and CDR2 encoded by the germline V gene (reference sequence) are SEHNR and FQNEAQ. V and J are truncated by 4 bases and 10 bases respectively, leaving an intervening sequence of 17 bases. The library was obtained by RT-PCR. Sequencing took place on an Illumina HiSeq 2500. TCRdb reworked the public reads: Q25 trimming with fastp, MiXCR clone assembly, productive beta chains retained. Rows are combined by CDR3 protein, so each entry shows the most common genes and DNA. The sample table holds hundreds of thousands of distinct CDR3 sequences, of which roughly 20% were seen once. The top ten clonotypes cover approximately 10% of the sample.

This receptor chain uses TRBV7-9 and TRBJ2-1; matching of 5 bases hints at TRBD1 as the D gene. The clonotype was recovered from a man aged 50 or older who received an inactivated influenza vaccine. Donor details come from another sample of the same person, matched by shared clones. The sequencing used PBMCs from blood, collected less than 6 days after vaccination. The bases read TGTGCCAGCAGCTCATTAGGGGTCGGGCAGGAGCAGTTCTTC. It specifies CASSSLGVGQEQFF.